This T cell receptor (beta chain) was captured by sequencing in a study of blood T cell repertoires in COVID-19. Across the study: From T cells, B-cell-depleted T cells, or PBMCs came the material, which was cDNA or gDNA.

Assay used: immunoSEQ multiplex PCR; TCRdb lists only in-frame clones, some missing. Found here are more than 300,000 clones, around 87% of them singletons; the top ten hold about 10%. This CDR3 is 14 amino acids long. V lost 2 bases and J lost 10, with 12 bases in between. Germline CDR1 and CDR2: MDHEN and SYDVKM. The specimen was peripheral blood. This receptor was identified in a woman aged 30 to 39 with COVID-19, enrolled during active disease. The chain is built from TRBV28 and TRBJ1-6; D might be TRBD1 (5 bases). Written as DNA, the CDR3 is TGTGCCAGCAGTTTAAGGGGTCTAGGGTCACCCCTCCACTTT. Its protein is CASSLRGLGSPLHF.